This TCR beta chain is drawn from a study of CD8+ T cells in alopecia areata. The overall study: Those treated were given oral tofacitinib at 5 to 10 mg twice daily.

The authors extracted RNA and reverse transcribed it into cDNA as the sequencing template. The table came from immunoSEQ multiplex PCR; TCRdb's copy has only in-frame clones and leaves some out. The sample holds just over 150,000 clones, approximately 65% seen once. V was clipped by 2 bases and J by 7 bases, with 12 bases between them. This CDR3 contains 14 residues. CDR1 is SGHTA and CDR2 is FQGNSA in the germline V gene. This sample's treatment: oral pan-JAK inhibitor, 5-10 mg twice daily. The sequenced sample was CD4+ T cells sorted from blood, obtained at week 4, from a patient treated with tofacitinib. The chain links TRBV7-2 to TRBJ2-1, with a weak D call TRBD1 (5 bases). This clonotype was sampled from a human donor with alopecia areata. DNA of the CDR3: TGTGCCAGCAGCTTATTATGGGGCCCGAATGAGCAGTTCTTC. This encodes CASSLLWGPNEQFF.